What follows are 24 T cell receptor beta chains derived from one specimen sequenced in a study of blood T cell repertoires in COVID-19. Generated by immunoSEQ multiplex PCR, the TCRdb table keeps only in-frame clones and is missing some. Counted here are about 140,000 clones, over 60% occurring once; the ten biggest clones make up roughly 2.9%. Sequenced material: PBMCs or T cells enriched from blood (not recorded which). The source of these receptors is a woman between 50 and 59 years old who had recovered from COVID-19.

The V gene is TRBV10-3, the J gene TRBJ2-7; 9 bases align to TRBD1. The CDR3 is made up of 14 amino acids. From germline, CDR1 is ENHRY and CDR2 SYGVKD. Unmatched junction bases numbered 1, after V lost 4 bases and J lost 0 bases. The CDR3 DNA follows: TGTGCCATCAGTGGGACAGGGGACTCCTACGAGCAGTACTTC. Translated: CAISGTGDSYEQYF.

In this sample, this clone turned up once. This rearrangement joins TRBV19 to TRBJ1-1; 8 bases match TRBD1. J gave up 5 bases and V 6 bases, and 8 bases lay outside the gene matches. The germline V gene has CDR1 LNHDA and CDR2 SQIVND (reference sequence). The CDR3 consists of 14 residues. CDR3 amino acids: CASSQDRGQTEAFF. CDR3 coding DNA: TGTGCCAGTAGCCAAGACAGGGGACAGACTGAAGCTTTCTTT.

The chain recombines TRBV4-1 with TRBJ1-5, with 9 bases identical to TRBD1. The CDR3 covers 19 residues. V shed 1 base, J shed 4 bases, and the junction held 14 bases outside the gene matches. Germline values: CDR1 MGHRA, CDR2 YSYEKL. CDR3: CASSQVEVPPTGGNQPQHF. In DNA, the CDR3 is TGCGCCAGCAGCCAAGTCGAAGTCCCCCCGACAGGGGGAAATCAGCCCCAGCATTTT.

The gene calls are TRBV9 and TRBJ1-2, with TRBD1 matching over 8 bases. The CDR3 has 17 amino acids. Germline lookup yields CDR1 SGDLS and CDR2 YYNGEE. With V trimmed by 0 bases and J by 4 bases, 11 bases remained unmatched. CDR3 in DNA: TGTGCCAGCAGCGTAGGACAGGGGATCGCCTCGGGCTATGGCTACACCTTC. It specifies CASSVGQGIASGYGYTF.

This clone was seen a single time. This chain joins TRBV5-4 and TRBJ2-3; a weak D match, TRBD2 (6 bases). The V gene's germline CDR1 is SGHNT and CDR2 YYREEE (reference sequence). The CDR3 is 15 amino acids. V shed 0 bases and J shed 6 bases, with 14 bases lying between them. CDR3: CASSLVGRAGDTQYF. CDR3 sequence (DNA): TGTGCCAGCAGCTTGGTTGGTAGGGCGGGGGATACGCAGTATTTT. Variable domain in full (rest from reference TRBV5-4 and TRBJ2-3): ETGVTQSPTHLIKTRGQQVTLRCSSQSGHNTVSWYQQALGQGPQFIFQYYREEENGRGNFPPRFSGLQFPNYSSELNVNALELDDSALYLCASSLVGRAGDTQYFGPGTRLTVL.

CDR3 DNA sequence: TGTGCCAGCAGATCCCGGCAGGGGGCGATAGAGCAGTACTTC. Translating it yields CASRSRQGAIEQYF. This chain connects TRBV27 to TRBJ2-7; 8 bases are a match to TRBD1. The CDR3 runs to 14 residues. Germline V gene lookup returns CDR1 MNHEY and CDR2 SMNVEV (reference sequence). The J segment lost 7 bases and the V segment lost 6 bases, leaving 11 bases of the junction unmatched.

V is TRBV7-8 and J is TRBJ2-3, with 15 bases that match TRBD2. Germline values: CDR1 SGHVS, CDR2 FQNEAQ. Germline trimming cut 3 bases from V and 2 bases from J; bases unmatched to any gene: 6. The CDR3 consists of 18 residues. The CDR3 is CASSFPGLAGGSTDTQYF. CDR3 DNA sequence: TGTGCCAGCAGCTTCCCGGGACTAGCGGGGGGATCCACAGATACGCAGTATTTT. The full variable domain, rest sourced from reference TRBV7-8 and TRBJ2-3, is GAGVSQSPRYKVAKRGQDVALRCDPISGHVSLFWYQQALGQGPEFLTYFQNEAQLDKSGLPSDRFFAERPEGSVSTLKIQRTQQEDSAVYLCASSFPGLAGGSTDTQYFGPGTRLTVL.

The chain uses TRBV7-9 and TRBJ2-3; TRBD1 matches at 10 bases. Germline CDR1 and CDR2: SEHNR and FQNEAQ (reference sequence). J gave up 4 bases and V 3 bases, and 4 bases lay outside the gene matches. The CDR3 sequence is 15 residues long. The CDR3 sequence is CASSLTGGQADTQYF. For the CDR3, the DNA is TGTGCCAGCAGCTTGACAGGGGGCCAAGCAGATACGCAGTATTTT. The full variable domain, with the rest looked up from reference TRBV7-9 and TRBJ2-3, is DTGVSQNPRHKITKRGQNVTFRCDPISEHNRLYWYRQTLGQGPEFLTYFQNEAQLEKSRLLSDRFSAERPKGSFSTLEIQRTEQGDSAMYLCASSLTGGQADTQYFGPGTRLTVL.

The gene calls are TRBV7-3 and TRBJ1-1; 7 nucleotides agree with TRBD1. Germline loops: CDR1 SGHTA, CDR2 FQGTGA. With 5 bases clipped from V and 1 base from J, the junction kept 7 bases outside the gene matches. The CDR3 sequence is 15 residues long. CDR3 nucleotides: TGTGCCAGCAGCCCGACAGGGCGGAGGAACACTGAAGCTTTCTTT. Translated: CASSPTGRRNTEAFF.

The CDR3 spells CAWGQGSGETQYF. The DNA of the CDR3 is TGTGCCTGGGGACAGGGGAGTGGAGAGACCCAGTACTTC. The chain links TRBV30 to TRBJ2-5; 9 nucleotides match TRBD1. The CDR3 extends over 13 amino acids. The J segment lost 4 bases and the V segment lost 5 bases, leaving 5 bases of the junction unmatched. Looked up from germline, CDR1 is GTSNPN and CDR2 is SVGIG (reference sequence).

V and J are TRBV3-1 (or the pseudogene TRBV3-2) and TRBJ2-7; possible D gene TRBD1, 6 bases. V gave up 9 bases and J gave up 3 bases, with 12 bases separating them. The CDR3 sequence is 12 residues long. The germline gives CDR1 LGHDT, CDR2 YNNKEL (reference sequence). The DNA for the CDR3 is TGTGCCAGTATGGGGGCCCGCTACGAGCAGTACTTC. This translates into CASMGARYEQYF.

The gene calls are TRBV10-2 and TRBJ2-2; 8 bases line up with TRBD2. There are 15 residues in the CDR3. Germline assignment: CDR1 WSHSY and CDR2 SAAADI. With 3 bases clipped from V and 7 bases from J, the junction kept 7 bases outside the gene matches. This chain's CDR3 is CASSDSGTSGGELFF. Written as DNA, the CDR3 is TGCGCCAGCAGTGACTCCGGGACTAGTGGCGGGGAGCTGTTTTTT.

The chain joins TRBV30 to TRBJ1-5, with D tentatively TRBD1 (5 bases). V dropped 2 bases and J dropped 3 bases, with 8 bases sitting between them. Germline CDR1 reads GTSNPN; CDR2 reads SVGIG (reference sequence). The CDR3 totals 13 residues. This chain's CDR3 is CAWSKQVNQPQHF. For the CDR3, the DNA is TGTGCCTGGAGTAAACAGGTCAATCAGCCCCAGCATTTT. Drawing the rest from reference TRBV30 and TRBJ1-5, the complete variable domain is SQTIHQWPATLVQPVGSPLSLECTVEGTSNPNLYWYRQAAGRGLQLLFYSVGIGQISSEVPQNLSASRPQDRQFILSSKKLLLSDSGFYLCAWSKQVNQPQHFGDGTRLSIL.

This clone has just one count. The genes are TRBV9 and TRBJ1-5; D is ambiguous. CDR3 length equals 13 residues. Germline CDR1 SGDLS, CDR2 YYNGEE. With 1 base removed from V and 8 bases from J, the gap between germline ends came to 10 bases. The chain's CDR3 is CASSVYGVEPQHF. The CDR3 nucleotides are TGTGCCAGCAGCGTATACGGAGTGGAGCCCCAGCATTTT.

The V gene is TRBV5-4, the J gene TRBJ2-1, with 12 bases identical to TRBD2. Germline V gene lookup returns CDR1 SGHNT and CDR2 YYREEE (reference sequence). The CDR3 sequence is 16 residues long. V shed 4 bases, J shed 6 bases, and the junction held 8 bases outside the gene matches. The CDR3 region is CASSPRLAGAGNEQFF. DNA of the CDR3: TGTGCCAGCAGCCCAAGACTAGCGGGAGCGGGCAATGAGCAGTTCTTC.

The rearrangement joins TRBV6-5 to TRBJ2-1; D remains ambiguous. The CDR3 loop spans 13 amino acids. With 8 bases removed from V and 8 bases from J, the gap between germline ends came to 16 bases. Germline CDR1 MNHEY, CDR2 SVGAGI. The CDR3 DNA reads as TGTGCCAGCTCTTTGCAGCCTGGAGATGAGCAGTTCTTC. Its translation is CASSLQPGDEQFF.

The chain joins TRBV10-3 to TRBJ1-1; the match to TRBD1 covers 7 bases. Germline-derived CDR1 and CDR2 are ENHRY and SYGVKD. CDR3 size: 14 residues. J was trimmed by 6 bases and V by 6 bases; bases with no gene match: 10. The DNA for the CDR3 is TGTGCCATCAGGACAGGGCCTGGATCGGCTGAAGCTTTCTTT. Its translation: CAIRTGPGSAEAFF.

The V gene is TRBV20-1, the J gene TRBJ1-5; maybe TRBD1 (5 bases). Germline V CDR1 and CDR2: DFQATT, SNEGSKA (reference sequence). This CDR3 comprises 14 residues. V lost 3 bases and J lost 6, with 15 bases in between. This chain's CDR3 is CSASTGGRIQPQHF. DNA of the CDR3: TGCAGTGCTAGTACCGGGGGGAGGATTCAGCCCCAGCATTTT.

The chain recombines TRBV5-6 with TRBJ1-2, with D possibly TRBD1 on 6 matching bases. V was shortened by 2 bases and J by 4 bases, with 9 bases between the two germline ends. Germline CDR1 SGHDT, CDR2 YYEEEE. The CDR3 consists of 13 residues. CDR3 sequence (DNA): TGTGCCAGCAGCTTTTACAGGGTCTATGGCTACACCTTC. Its protein product is CASSFYRVYGYTF.

The chain joins TRBV19 to TRBJ1-1, with D perhaps TRBD1 (6 bases). Trimming took 5 bases from V and 0 from J, leaving 13 bases between them. This CDR3 is 15 amino acids long. CDR1 LNHDA and CDR2 SQIVND come from the germline V gene (reference sequence). The CDR3 DNA reads as TGTGCCAGTAGTGTACAGGGTTTTTTGAACACTGAAGCTTTCTTT. It specifies CASSVQGFLNTEAFF.

The rearrangement uses TRBV6-6 and TRBJ1-3, with 9 positions matching TRBD1. The junction had 7 bases not matched to a gene; V was cut back by 10 bases and J by 6 bases. The CDR3 consists of 13 residues. Per germline, CDR1 MNHNY and CDR2 SVGAGI (reference sequence). Written as DNA, the CDR3 is TGTGCCACTACGGGACAGGGTCAAAACACCATATATTTT. Protein sequence: CATTGQGQNTIYF.

This clone showed up just a few times. V is TRBV28 and J is TRBJ1-2; 8 nucleotides align to TRBD1. The CDR3 is 17 residues long. Germline loops: CDR1 MDHEN, CDR2 SYDVKM. The ends lost 3 bases at V and 6 bases at J; junction bases unmatched: 15. This CDR3 reads CASSFRQGARRYHGYTF. CDR3 DNA sequence: TGTGCCAGCAGTTTCAGGCAGGGGGCACGTAGGTATCATGGCTACACCTTC.

The chain employs TRBV3-1 (or the pseudogene TRBV3-2) and TRBJ2-3; 8 bases are a match to TRBD1. The CDR3 has 15 residues. The germline V gene encodes CDR1 LGHDT and CDR2 YNNKEL (reference sequence). Trimming at V came to 0 bases and at J to 4 bases, leaving 3 bases not matched to a gene. CDR3: CASSQETGAPDTQYF. CDR3 in DNA: TGTGCCAGCAGCCAAGAGACAGGGGCCCCAGATACGCAGTATTTT.

The rearrangement uses TRBV5-1 and TRBJ1-3; possibly TRBD1 for D (5 bases). V gave up 5 bases and J gave up 1 base, with 16 bases separating them. This CDR3 region has 16 residues. Germline CDR1 reads SGHRS; CDR2 reads YFSETQ. CDR3 in DNA: TGCGCCAGCAGTCAATTCCAGGGAAGGTCTGGAAACACCATATATTTT. Translation: CASSQFQGRSGNTIYF.